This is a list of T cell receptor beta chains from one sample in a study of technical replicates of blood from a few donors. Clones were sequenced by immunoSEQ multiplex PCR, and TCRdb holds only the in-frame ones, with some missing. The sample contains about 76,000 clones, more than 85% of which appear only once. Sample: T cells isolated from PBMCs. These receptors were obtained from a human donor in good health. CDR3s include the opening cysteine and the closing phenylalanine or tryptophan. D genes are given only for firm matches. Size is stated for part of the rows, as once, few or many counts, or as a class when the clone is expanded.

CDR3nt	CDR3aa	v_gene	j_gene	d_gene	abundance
TGTGCCAGCAGTCCTGGAGGTTCATACTACGAGCAGTACTTC	CASSPGGSYYEQYF	TRBV25-1	TRBJ2-7	.	.
TGTGCCAGCAGCACGGGTGCTGGCTACACCTTC	CASSTGAGYTF	TRBV5-4	TRBJ1-2	.	few
TGCGCCAGCAGCCCGGGACAGGGGGAGCTGTTTTTT	CASSPGQGELFF	TRBV5-1	TRBJ2-2	TRBD1	.
TGTGCCAGCGGCTTGACAGGGTCCTACGAGCAGTACTTC	CASGLTGSYEQYF	TRBV7-9	TRBJ2-7	TRBD1	.
TGTGCCAGCAGCAGAAGGGCGGGCCCTTCCAATGAGCAGTTCTTC	CASSRRAGPSNEQFF	TRBV11-3	TRBJ2-1	.	.
TGTGCCAGCAGCTGGTACGGCGGAGACTCCTACGAGCAGTACTTC	CASSWYGGDSYEQYF	TRBV7-2	TRBJ2-7	.	.
TGTGCCTGGTTCGGGTCGGGGGAGCTGTTTTTT	CAWFGSGELFF	TRBV30	TRBJ2-2	.	.
TGCGCCAGCAGCGCCCATCCCGCCCCGGGGGGCCACACTGAAGCTTTCTTT	CASSAHPAPGGHTEAFF	TRBV4-1	TRBJ1-1	.	.
TGTGCCAGCAGCCACGGTCGGGGTCGGGGGTATGGCTACACCTTC	CASSHGRGRGYGYTF	TRBV6-5	TRBJ1-2	.	.
TGTGCCAGCAGCTCGGACGAGCAGTACTTC	CASSSDEQYF	TRBV7-9	TRBJ2-7	.	.
TGTGCCAGCAGTGCCTGGGGGGGGGAGGGCGGGGAGCTGTTTTTT	CASSAWGGEGGELFF	TRBV6-1	TRBJ2-2	TRBD2	.
TGTGCCAGCAGCTCCCGGACAGGGACAAACTATGGCTACACCTTC	CASSSRTGTNYGYTF	TRBV11-3	TRBJ1-2	TRBD1	.
TGCGCCAGCAGACGGACAGGGGGCGTCTATGGCTACACCTTC	CASRRTGGVYGYTF	TRBV5-1	TRBJ1-2	TRBD1	.
TGTGCCAGCAGCTTAGAAGGGGTCGGGGAGCTGTTTTTT	CASSLEGVGELFF	TRBV11-3	TRBJ2-2	.	.
TGCGCCAGCAGCGGGGGGGGCGCGGGAGACACCATATATTTT	CASSGGGAGDTIYF	TRBV5-1	TRBJ1-3	.	.
TGCGCCAGCAGCTTAATGCCCGACAGGGGAAGGGGTCAGCCCCAGCATTTT	CASSLMPDRGRGQPQHF	TRBV5-1	TRBJ1-5	TRBD1	.
TGCGCCAGCAGCCAACAGGGGGAGAGCTATGGCTACACCTTC	CASSQQGESYGYTF	TRBV4-1	TRBJ1-2	TRBD1	.
TGTGCCAGCAGTTACTCGAGGTCCCCCGCCAAAAACATTCAGTACTTC	CASSYSRSPAKNIQYF	TRBV6-5	TRBJ2-4	.	.
TGTGCCAGCAGCTCCTATCCGAACACCGGGGAGCTGTTTTTT	CASSSYPNTGELFF	TRBV11-3	TRBJ2-2	.	.
TGTGCCAGCAGCCAACCCGGAGGCTACGAGCAGTACTTC	CASSQPGGYEQYF	TRBV7-2	TRBJ2-7	.	once
TGTGCCAGCAGCCACGTGGGGGAGGGCAATCAGCCCCAGCATTTT	CASSHVGEGNQPQHF	TRBV7-9	TRBJ1-5	.	.
TGTGCCAGCAGCTTAGCAGGGCGCCCCTACGAGCAGTACTTC	CASSLAGRPYEQYF	TRBV27	TRBJ2-7	.	once
TGTGCCAGCAGCTTGTACAGGGAGAGCTCCTACAATGAGCAGTTCTTC	CASSLYRESSYNEQFF	TRBV7-3	TRBJ2-1	.	.
TGTGCCAGCAGTCGAGGACAGGTTACTAACTATGGCTACACCTTC	CASSRGQVTNYGYTF	TRBV28	TRBJ1-2	TRBD1	.
TGTGCCAGCAGCTTAACAGGAGTCGGGGAGCTGTTTTTT	CASSLTGVGELFF	TRBV7-9	TRBJ2-2	.	.
TGTGCTACGTCCCCCCTGGGCCCAGATACGCAGTATTTT	CATSPLGPDTQYF	TRBV12-5	TRBJ2-3	.	.
TGTGCCAGTAGTCAGGGGGACTACGAGCAGTACTTC	CASSQGDYEQYF	TRBV19	TRBJ2-7	TRBD1	.
TGCGCCAGCAGCTCGTTTAGCGGGGTCCGAAATGAGCAGTTCTTC	CASSSFSGVRNEQFF	TRBV5-1	TRBJ2-1	TRBD2	.
TGTGCCAGCAGTTTATTAGGGGGCGGACTGAGCTCTGGAAACACCATATATTTT	CASSLLGGGLSSGNTIYF	TRBV28	TRBJ1-3	TRBD1	.
TGTGCCGTTAGGTCCGGAGCCCGCGGCAATGAGCAGTTCTTC	CAVRSGARGNEQFF	TRBV2	TRBJ2-1	.	.
TGTGCCAGCAGCTTAGTGGGAGGGGAGGAGGAGTTCTTC	CASSLVGGEEEFF	TRBV7-9	TRBJ2-1	TRBD2	.
TGTGCCAGCAGCAAAGACAGGGGGCGCGGACTAGCGGGAGACAATGAGCAGTTCTTC	CASSKDRGRGLAGDNEQFF	TRBV21-1	TRBJ2-1	.	.
TGCAGCGTTGAGGCAGGGGGCCCTGAAGCTTTCTTT	CSVEAGGPEAFF	TRBV29-1	TRBJ1-1	TRBD1	few
TGTGCCAGCAGCGTAGATGATGTACGGGGCTACAATGAGCAGTTCTTC	CASSVDDVRGYNEQFF	TRBV9	TRBJ2-1	.	.
TGTGCCAGCAGTTCGGGACAGCTCAATGAGCAGTTCTTC	CASSSGQLNEQFF	TRBV27	TRBJ2-1	TRBD1	once
TGTGCCTGGAGTAGGGCCAGCGGGGGTTACCGCTACGAGCAGTACTTC	CAWSRASGGYRYEQYF	TRBV30	TRBJ2-7	TRBD2	once
TGTGCCAGCTCAAGGACAGGGAACAATCAGCCCCAGCATTTT	CASSRTGNNQPQHF	TRBV18	TRBJ1-5	TRBD1	.
TGTGCCAGCAGCTTACAATCCTCCGGGGACAAAAACATTCAGTACTTC	CASSLQSSGDKNIQYF	TRBV7-9	TRBJ2-4	.	.
TGTGCCAGCAGCCAAGTCCACGTAGGCAATCAGCCCCAGCATTTT	CASSQVHVGNQPQHF	TRBV4-2	TRBJ1-5	.	.
TGTGCCAGCAGCTTAGGCTCTAGCGGGACGGCAGAGACCCAGTACTTC	CASSLGSSGTAETQYF	TRBV7-9	TRBJ2-5	TRBD2	few
TGTGCCAGCAGCCAACCGGGACTAGCGTTAACCGGGGAGCTGTTTTTT	CASSQPGLALTGELFF	TRBV7-9	TRBJ2-2	TRBD2	.
TGCAGCGTTGCGGCAGGGATTGGCTACACCTTC	CSVAAGIGYTF	TRBV29-1	TRBJ1-2	.	once
TGTGCCAGCAACAGCGGGGGAAGAGATACGCAGTATTTT	CASNSGGRDTQYF	TRBV6-4	TRBJ2-3	TRBD2	.
TGTGCTAGTGGTTTTTACCCAGGGGGAGGAGGCACTGAAGCTTTCTTT	CASGFYPGGGGTEAFF	TRBV12-5	TRBJ1-1	TRBD1	once
TGCGCCAGCAGCTTGGGCGGCGGGGGGGCGGCGGATACGCAGTATTTT	CASSLGGGGAADTQYF	TRBV5-1	TRBJ2-3	TRBD2	once
TGTGCCAGCAGCCCCCGTAGACAGGGGTGGAACTACGAGCAGTACTTC	CASSPRRQGWNYEQYF	TRBV6-6	TRBJ2-7	TRBD1	.
TGTGCCAGCAGCGAAGAAACAGGGGACCTGAACACTGAAGCTTTCTTT	CASSEETGDLNTEAFF	TRBV7-8	TRBJ1-1	TRBD1	once
TGTGCCAGCAGCCCTTCCGAGGTTAGCACTGAAGCTTTCTTT	CASSPSEVSTEAFF	TRBV2	TRBJ1-1	.	few
TGTGCCAGCAGCTTGACAGGGCTCAGCACTGAAGCTTTCTTT	CASSLTGLSTEAFF	TRBV5-4	TRBJ1-1	.	.
TGCAGCACTACCTCAGGGTCAGATACGCAGTATTTT	CSTTSGSDTQYF	TRBV29-1	TRBJ2-3	.	.